One and the same sample provided the 29 T cell receptor beta chains below, sequenced in a study of T cells after yellow fever vaccination. TCRdb passed the 5' RACE reads through MiXCR, listing each CDR3 protein once. The sample records about 63,000 distinct CDR3 sequences, 6.5% to 8% being singletons. The sequencing used CD8+ T cells sorted from PBMCs, collected 15 days after the yellow fever booster vaccination. The receptors shown here come from a young man who received the YFV17D yellow fever vaccine.

This clonotype showed up many times. The chain recombines TRBV5-5 with TRBJ2-1; D not certain. The CDR3 has 15 residues. The V gene's germline CDR1 is SGHKS and CDR2 YYEKEE (reference sequence). V gave up 0 bases and J gave up 0 bases, with 7 bases separating them. The CDR3 sequence: CASSLVTSSYNEQFF. DNA of the CDR3: TGTGCCAGCAGCTTGGTTACGAGCTCCTACAATGAGCAGTTCTTC.

This clonotype came up many times. The CDR3 DNA reads TGTGCCAGCAGTTCCGGGCTCCGGGACGAGCAGTACTTC. Amino acids: CASSSGLRDEQYF. The chain has TRBV6-5 and TRBJ2-7; D remains ambiguous. The V end was cut by 4 bases, the J end by 5 bases, with 12 bases between. CDR1 is MNHEY and CDR2 is SVGAGI in the germline V gene. The CDR3 extends over 13 amino acids.

This clonotype was seen many times. The gene calls are TRBV29-1 and TRBJ2-7, with D tentatively TRBD1 or TRBD2 (5 bases each). The CDR3 contains 12 residues. Germline V gene sequence: CDR1 SQVTM, CDR2 ANQGSEA. V was trimmed by 3 bases and J by 3 bases, leaving 9 bases between them. For the CDR3, the DNA is TGCAGCGTTGACAGGGACGGCTACGAGCAGTACTTC. Encoded protein: CSVDRDGYEQYF.

By share of the sample, this clonotype is medium-sized (0.01 to 0.1%). V gene TRBV2 combines with J gene TRBJ2-7; tentative D call: TRBD1 (5 bases). The CDR3 has 13 amino acids. V lost 4 bases to trimming and J lost 4 bases, with 11 bases between them. CDR1 SNHLY and CDR2 FYNNEI come from the germline V gene. The CDR3 protein is CASSGQGWYEQYF. The DNA for the CDR3 is TGTGCCAGCAGTGGGCAGGGATGGTACGAGCAGTACTTC.

This clonotype was picked up many times. The chain uses TRBV6-1 and TRBJ1-1; D is unclear. With 4 bases removed from V and 12 bases from J, the gap between germline ends came to 18 bases. This CDR3 comprises 13 residues. Germline V gene sequence: CDR1 MNHNS, CDR2 SASEGT. The CDR3 sequence: CASSGKASPIPFF. The CDR3, as DNA: TGTGCCAGCAGTGGAAAGGCCAGCCCGATTCCTTTCTTT.

In this sample, this clonotype turned up many times. The rearrangement links TRBV5-1 to TRBJ2-5; D is perhaps TRBD2 (6 bases). Germline-derived CDR1 and CDR2 are SGHRS and YFSETQ. The ends were cut back, 4 bases at V and 6 bases at J, with 19 bases in the middle. The CDR3 has 15 amino acids. CDR3 protein: CASSSTRDSLQTQYF. Written as DNA, the CDR3 is TGCGCCAGCAGCAGTACCCGGGACTCCTTGCAGACCCAGTACTTC. Full variable domain (remainder filled in from reference TRBV5-1 and TRBJ2-5): KAGVTQTPRYLIKTRGQQVTLSCSPISGHRSVSWYQQTPGQGLQFLFEYFSETQRNKGNFPGRFSGRQFSNSRSEMNVSTLELGDSALYLCASSSTRDSLQTQYFGPGTRLLVL.

The V call is TRBV19, the J call TRBJ1-5, with D unclear. From germline, CDR1 is LNHDA and CDR2 SQIVND (reference sequence). This CDR3 is built from 13 residues. V was clipped by 7 bases and J by 0 bases, with 7 bases between them. The CDR3 DNA follows: TGTGCCAGTAATCTGGGTAGCAATCAGCCCCAGCATTTT. This encodes CASNLGSNQPQHF.

This clonotype was picked up many times. This rearrangement joins TRBV7-2 to TRBJ2-2, with 8 bases lining up with TRBD2. CDR1 and CDR2 from the germline V gene are SGHTA and FQGNSA. V lost 4 bases, J lost 1 base, and 8 bases stayed unmatched. The CDR3 extends over 17 amino acids. CDR3 nucleotide sequence: TGTGCCAGCAGCTACCGAGGAGCGGGAGTGAACACCGGGGAGCTGTTTTTT. It is translated as CASSYRGAGVNTGELFF.

This clonotype appeared many times. J is TRBJ2-5 and V is TRBV5-1, with D possibly TRBD1 on 6 matching bases. Between the trimmed V and J ends, which lost 1 base and 2 bases, there was a span of 9 bases. Germline V gives CDR1 SGHRS, CDR2 YFSETQ. The CDR3 is made up of 14 amino acids. This chain's CDR3 is CASSLLQGQETQYF. CDR3 nucleotide sequence: TGCGCCAGCAGCTTGCTACAGGGACAAGAGACCCAGTACTTC.

The genes are TRBV19 and TRBJ2-2, with 11 positions matching TRBD2. Trimming took 4 bases from V and 2 from J; bases not matched to a gene: 3. This CDR3 region has 16 residues. Looked up from germline, CDR1 is LNHDA and CDR2 is SQIVND (reference sequence). The CDR3 reads CASSTGLAANTGELFF. CDR3 nucleotide sequence: TGTGCCAGTAGTACGGGACTAGCGGCAAACACCGGGGAGCTGTTTTTT.

In its sample, this clonotype was seen many times. The genes are TRBV4-3 and TRBJ2-3, with 8 bases fitting TRBD1. From germline, CDR1 is LGHNA and CDR2 YSLEER. The CDR3 contains 14 residues. With 1 base clipped from V and 6 bases from J, the junction kept 3 bases outside the gene matches. CDR3 region: CASSQVRGRDTQYF. The CDR3 bases are TGCGCCAGCAGCCAAGTCAGGGGGCGCGATACGCAGTATTTT.

A word on this clonotype: This may be a read error, as it is one base from a much larger clone. Likely a read error: the CDR3 ends without its conserved phenylalanine or tryptophan. The chain couples TRBV12-3 or TRBV12-4 to TRBJ2-1; D gene uncertain. Trimming pared 8 bases from V and 9 bases from J, leaving 17 bases between. CDR3 length: 13 amino acids. CDR3 region: CASGWRLVSEQFL. CDR3 sequence (DNA): TGTGCCAGCGGGTGGCGTCTGGTTTCTGAGCAGTTCTTA.

This clonotype came up many times. J is TRBJ2-1 and V is TRBV7-8; 7 bases are a match to TRBD2. V dropped 5 bases and J dropped 0; count of bases not matched to a gene: 7. The CDR3 loop spans 16 amino acids. Per germline, CDR1 SGHVS and CDR2 FQNEAQ. This chain's CDR3 is CASSSRGSNSYNEQFF. DNA of the CDR3: TGTGCCAGCAGCAGCCGCGGGAGTAACTCCTACAATGAGCAGTTCTTC.

This clonotype showed up many times. V usage is TRBV20-1 and J usage is TRBJ2-7; unclear D gene. CDR1 and CDR2 from the germline V gene are DFQATT and SNEGSKA (reference sequence). This CDR3 is built from 12 residues. V was pared by 0 bases and J by 4 bases, with 7 bases between. The DNA of the CDR3 is TGCAGTGCTAGAGACGAGGTTTACGAGCAGTACTTC. This sequence encodes CSARDEVYEQYF.

In this sample, this clonotype turned up many times. The rearrangement links TRBV5-4 to TRBJ2-7; 10 bases fit TRBD2. CDR3 length equals 14 residues. Germline CDR1 and CDR2: SGHNT and YYREEE (reference sequence). With 2 bases clipped from V and 3 bases from J, the junction kept 2 bases outside the gene matches. The CDR3 loop is CASSFLAGGYEQYF. CDR3 nucleotides: TGTGCCAGCAGCTTCTTAGCGGGAGGCTACGAGCAGTACTTC. Full variable domain (remainder filled in from reference TRBV5-4 and TRBJ2-7): ETGVTQSPTHLIKTRGQQVTLRCSSQSGHNTVSWYQQALGQGPQFIFQYYREEENGRGNFPPRFSGLQFPNYSSELNVNALELDDSALYLCASSFLAGGYEQYFGPGTRLTVT.

Ten or more counts support this clonotype. The chain couples TRBV19 to TRBJ2-2; D gene unclear. Trimming removed 3 bases at V and 9 bases at J, with 8 bases between. The CDR3 runs to 12 residues. The germline CDR1 and CDR2 sequences are LNHDA and SQIVND (reference sequence). The CDR3: CASSMYPWELFF. The CDR3 DNA reads TGTGCCAGTAGTATGTATCCGTGGGAGCTGTTTTTT.

The chain employs TRBV20-1 and TRBJ2-7, with D possibly matching TRBD1 (6 bases). CDR1 DFQATT and CDR2 SNEGSKA come from the germline V gene (reference sequence). V shed 8 bases and J shed 6 bases, with 23 bases lying between them. This CDR3 is 14 amino acids long. CDR3 bases: TGCAGTACAATAGGACAGCCTACGTCTCTCGAGCAGTACTTC. Residues: CSTIGQPTSLEQYF.

This clonotype was recorded at least ten times. The rearrangement joins TRBV29-1 to TRBJ2-7; no reliable D call. Germline V lookup: CDR1 SQVTM, CDR2 ANQGSEA. The V end was cut by 7 bases, the J end by 2 bases, with 9 bases between. The CDR3 is 11 residues long. CDR3 nucleotides: TGCAGCGGGTCAATCGCCTACGAGCAGTACTTC. Translation gives CSGSIAYEQYF.

The chain has TRBV28 and TRBJ2-7; TRBD1 matches at 8 bases. The germline V gene has CDR1 MDHEN and CDR2 SYDVKM. With V trimmed by 3 bases and J by 7 bases, 11 bases remained unmatched. The CDR3 covers 15 residues. This CDR3 is CASSFGADRGGEQYF. The DNA of the CDR3 is TGTGCCAGCAGTTTCGGGGCCGACAGGGGCGGTGAGCAGTACTTC. The full variable domain, rest sourced from reference TRBV28 and TRBJ2-7, is DVKVTQSSRYLVKRTGEKVFLECVQDMDHENMFWYRQDPGLGLRLIYFSYDVKMKEKGDIPEGYSVSREKKERFSLILESASTNQTSMYLCASSFGADRGGEQYFGPGTRLTVT.

This clonotype was seen at least ten times. V is TRBV20-1 and J is TRBJ1-3; maybe TRBD1 (6 bases). Germline lookup yields CDR1 DFQATT and CDR2 SNEGSKA (reference sequence). V lost 6 bases to trimming and J lost 4 bases, with 16 bases between them. There are 14 residues in the CDR3. CDR3 sequence reads: CSARTIDRGNTIYF. The CDR3 DNA reads as TGCAGTGCACGCACTATCGACAGGGGAAACACCATATATTTT.

To note about this clonotype: A read error may explain this, as a much larger clone is one base away. The rearrangement uses TRBV6-2 or TRBV6-3 and TRBJ2-7; 11 bases fit TRBD2. The length of the CDR3 is 16 residues. From germline, CDR1 is MNHEY and CDR2 SVGEGT. The CDR3 region is CACSRLAGGPKDEQYF. For the CDR3, the DNA is TGTGCCTGCAGTCGTTTAGCGGGAGGGCCAAAGGACGAGCAGTACTTC.

In its sample, this clonotype was seen many times. V is TRBV25-1 and J is TRBJ2-7; the D is unclear. The CDR3 contains 11 residues. Trimming stripped 2 bases from V and 6 bases from J, with 5 bases between. From germline, CDR1 is MGHDK and CDR2 SYGVNS. CDR3 DNA sequence: TGTGCCAGCAGTGAAGGGGTCGAGCAGTACTTC. This codes for CASSEGVEQYF.

Within the sample, this clonotype is medium-sized. Germline is not matched at one junction end, which may reflect a read error. The genes are TRBV7-7 and TRBJ2-1; the D is unclear. Germline V gives CDR1 SSHAT, CDR2 FNYEAQ (reference sequence). The CDR3 covers 13 residues. The CDR3 DNA follows: TGTGCTAGCAGCTACGATCCGTACAATGAGCAGTTCTTC. Translating gives CASSYDPYNEQFF.

This clonotype was counted many times. The chain employs TRBV20-1 and TRBJ2-1; TRBD1 is a possible D gene (6 bases). The CDR3 runs to 14 residues. Looked up from germline, CDR1 is DFQATT and CDR2 is SNEGSKA (reference sequence). Trimming removed 5 bases from V and 2 bases from J, with 13 bases in between. This chain's CDR3 is CSAPTGYAYNEQFF. The CDR3 DNA is TGCAGTGCTCCGACAGGCTATGCCTACAATGAGCAGTTCTTC.

This clonotype was counted many times. The rearrangement uses TRBV6-2 or TRBV6-3 and TRBJ2-1; no definite D call. V lost 0 bases and J 5 bases, leaving 5 bases between the germline ends. The CDR3 sequence is 13 residues long. CDR1 MNHEY and CDR2 SVGEGT come from the germline V gene. Here the CDR3 DNA reads TGTGCCAGCAGTTACTCTGGTAACAATGAGCAGTTCTTC. Amino acids: CASSYSGNNEQFF.

This clonotype was found many times. The J gene is TRBJ2-1, the V gene TRBV15; D is possibly TRBD2 (6 bases). Trimming took 2 bases from V and 8 from J, leaving 13 bases between them. This CDR3 has 14 amino acids. Germline CDR1 is LNHNV and CDR2 is YYDKDF (reference sequence). CDR3 sequence: CATSRPTSGDEQFF. CDR3 in DNA: TGTGCCACCAGCAGACCCACCTCGGGGGATGAGCAGTTCTTC.

J is TRBJ2-5 and V is TRBV23-1, with 9 bases fitting TRBD1. TRBV23-1 belongs to the ORF category, with a function that is uncertain. The CDR3 covers 17 residues. The junction had 13 bases not matched to a gene; V was cut back by 4 bases and J by 4 bases. DNA for the CDR3: TGCGCCAGCAGTCCGGGACAGGGTCCTTCTTACTCAGAGACCCAGTACTTC. This encodes CASSPGQGPSYSETQYF.

Ten or more counts support this clonotype. The V call is TRBV15, the J call TRBJ2-3; the match to TRBD2 covers 7 bases. The CDR3 is 15 amino acids. Trimming removed 0 bases from V and 3 bases from J; junction bases left unmatched: 3. Germline V gene lookup returns CDR1 LNHNV and CDR2 YYDKDF (reference sequence). The CDR3 sequence: CATSREGGVTDTQYF. The CDR3 coding sequence is TGTGCCACCAGCAGAGAGGGGGGGGTGACAGATACGCAGTATTTT.

This clonotype was detected many times. The rearrangement links TRBV6-5 to TRBJ2-7; D is perhaps TRBD2 (5 bases). The CDR3 extends over 13 amino acids. CDR1 is MNHEY and CDR2 is SVGAGI in the germline V gene. V gave up 2 bases and J gave up 6 bases, with 11 bases separating them. The CDR3 DNA sequence: TGTGCCAGCAGTTACGCTACCGCGGGCGAGCAGTACTTC. Protein sequence: CASSYATAGEQYF.